This is a list of T cell receptor beta chains from one sample in a study of T cell responses to AZD1222 COVID-19 vaccine. Sequencing used immunoSEQ multiplex PCR; TCRdb keeps in-frame clones, though not all of them. The sample holds about 90,000 clones; approximately 91% are singletons and the top ten take 4.5% to 6%. The specimen was peripheral blood, collected on day 0 of AZD1222 vaccination. The receptors here all came from an adult in good health. The CDR3 runs from the conserved cysteine through the conserved F or W. Each record gives: clone size, J gene, V gene, D gene, CDR3 length, CDR3 DNA, CDR3 protein. The D gene is left open where the match is weak. Some rows mark clone size as missing; the rest say once, few, many or name a class of expanded clone.

many	TRBJ1-5	TRBV28	TRBD1	14	TGTGCCAGCAGACCAGGGGGTGAAAATCAGCCCCAGCATTTT	CASRPGGENQPQHF
NA	TRBJ2-2	TRBV2	NA	13	TGTGCCAGCAGGGATAATGGACACGGGGAGCTGTTTTTT	CASRDNGHGELFF
NA	TRBJ2-3	TRBV7-2	NA	17	TGTGCCAGCAGCTTAGCGGGAGGAGCTACTAGCACAGATACGCAGTATTTT	CASSLAGGATSTDTQYF
NA	TRBJ2-1	TRBV28	NA	16	TGTGCCAGCAGGACCTTAGCGGCCCACTCCTACAATGAGCAGTTCTTC	CASRTLAAHSYNEQFF
few	TRBJ2-5	TRBV7-2	TRBD2	14	TGTGCCAGCAGAGGTTTAGCGGGAGGGGTGACCCAGTACTTC	CASRGLAGGVTQYF
NA	TRBJ1-3	TRBV6-5	NA	13	TGTGCCAGCAATATCCGCTCTGGAAACACCATATATTTT	CASNIRSGNTIYF
NA	TRBJ2-3	TRBV7-9	NA	13	TGTGCCAGCAGCTACCCGGGGCCGGATACGCAGTATTTT	CASSYPGPDTQYF
NA	TRBJ1-4	TRBV28	NA	17	TGTGCCAGCAGTTTATATACAGGCACTGCAACTAATGAAAAACTGTTTTTT	CASSLYTGTATNEKLFF
NA	TRBJ1-4	TRBV10-3	TRBD1	16	TGTGCCATCAGTGCGAGAGCCGACAGGGGCGGTGAAAAACTGTTTTTT	CAISARADRGGEKLFF
NA	TRBJ1-2	TRBV29-1	TRBD1	17	TGCAGCGTTGGGGGGCCCTTCTTGACAGGGACGAGCTATGGCTACACCTTC	CSVGGPFLTGTSYGYTF
NA	TRBJ2-7	TRBV5-1	TRBD2	15	TGCGCCAGCAGCTTGTGGGTCGGGAGGGTCTACGAGCAGTACTTC	CASSLWVGRVYEQYF
NA	TRBJ1-1	TRBV5-1	NA	14	TGCGCCAGCAGCTTGGGGGAGCTGAACACTGAAGCTTTCTTT	CASSLGELNTEAFF
NA	TRBJ1-1	TRBV4-1	NA	15	TGCGCCAGCAGCCATTCCCGGGACAAATTTACTGAAGCTTTCTTT	CASSHSRDKFTEAFF
NA	TRBJ2-1	TRBV19	NA	16	TGTGCCAGTAGTCTCACCCCTAGGAGCTCCTACAATGAGCAGTTCTTC	CASSLTPRSSYNEQFF
NA	TRBJ1-1	TRBV5-1	NA	14	TGCGCCAGCAGCCCGACAGACATGAACACTGAAGCTTTCTTT	CASSPTDMNTEAFF
NA	TRBJ1-5	TRBV6-1	NA	16	TGTGCCAGCAGTGAATGGGTTCGGATTAACAATCAGCCCCAGCATTTT	CASSEWVRINNQPQHF
NA	TRBJ1-5	TRBV27	NA	14	TGTGCCAGCAGACTACAGGGCCTGGGGCAGCCCCAGCATTTT	CASRLQGLGQPQHF
NA	TRBJ2-7	TRBV3-1/TRBV3-2	TRBD2	19	TGTGCCAGCAGCCAAGATTTTGGGACTAGCGAGACCAAATCTTACGAGCAGTACTTC	CASSQDFGTSETKSYEQYF
NA	TRBJ1-1	TRBV13	TRBD1	15	TGTGCCAGCAGCCTAGGCCCAGGGGGCAATCCTGAAGCTTTCTTT	CASSLGPGGNPEAFF